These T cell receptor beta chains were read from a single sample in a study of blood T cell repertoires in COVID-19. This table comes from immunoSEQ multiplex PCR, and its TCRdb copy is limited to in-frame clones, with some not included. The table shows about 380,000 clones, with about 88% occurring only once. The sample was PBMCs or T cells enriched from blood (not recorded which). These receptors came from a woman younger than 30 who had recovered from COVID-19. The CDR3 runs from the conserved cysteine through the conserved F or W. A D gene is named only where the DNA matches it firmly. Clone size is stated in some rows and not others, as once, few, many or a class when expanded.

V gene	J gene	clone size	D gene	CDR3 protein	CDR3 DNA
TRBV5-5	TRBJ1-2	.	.	CASSLGAGNYGYTF	TGTGCCAGCAGCTTGGGGGCAGGAAACTATGGCTACACCTTC
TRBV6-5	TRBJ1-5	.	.	CASSYLDQGPQHF	TGTGCCAGCAGTTACCTAGACCAGGGGCCCCAGCATTTT
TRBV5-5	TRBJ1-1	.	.	CASRRIQGMNTEAFF	TGTGCCAGCAGACGCATCCAGGGTATGAACACTGAAGCTTTCTTT
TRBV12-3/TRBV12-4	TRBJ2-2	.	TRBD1	CASQGAGELFF	TGTGCCAGTCAGGGGGCCGGGGAGCTGTTTTTT
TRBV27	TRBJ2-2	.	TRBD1	CASSLTGQGSTGELFF	TGTGCCAGCAGTTTAACGGGACAGGGTAGCACCGGGGAGCTGTTTTTT
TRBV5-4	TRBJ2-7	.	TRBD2	CASSLGASGGPTYEQYF	TGTGCCAGCAGCTTGGGGGCTAGCGGGGGACCTACCTACGAGCAGTACTTC
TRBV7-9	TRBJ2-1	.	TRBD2	CASSFDPGGSSYNEQFF	TGTGCCAGCAGCTTCGATCCGGGGGGGAGCTCCTACAATGAGCAGTTCTTC
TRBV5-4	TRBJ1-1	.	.	CASSSSRGREAFF	TGTGCCAGCAGCTCAAGCAGGGGCAGAGAAGCTTTCTTT
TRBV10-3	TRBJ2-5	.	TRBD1	CAISEFTGGGETQYF	TGTGCCATCAGTGAGTTTACAGGGGGAGGAGAGACCCAGTACTTC
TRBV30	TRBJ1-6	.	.	CAWSTEQGSSPLHF	TGTGCCTGGAGTACCGAACAGGGCAGTTCACCCCTCCACTTT
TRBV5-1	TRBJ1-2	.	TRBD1	CASSAGQQVIQGYTF	TGCGCCAGCAGCGCGGGACAGCAAGTTATTCAGGGCTACACCTTC
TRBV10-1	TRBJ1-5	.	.	CASSEIKEIKPQHF	TGCGCCAGCAGTGAAATTAAAGAGATCAAGCCCCAGCATTTT
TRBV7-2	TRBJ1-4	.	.	CASSLVLFGGEEKLFF	TGTGCCAGCAGCTTAGTTCTCTTCGGGGGTGAAGAAAAACTGTTTTTT
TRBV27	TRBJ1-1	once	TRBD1	CASSQGGTAFF	TGTGCCAGCAGCCAAGGGGGCACGGCTTTCTTT
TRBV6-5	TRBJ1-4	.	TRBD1	CASGRQGKSLQLFF	TGTGCCAGCGGCCGACAGGGTAAATCCCTACAACTGTTTTTT
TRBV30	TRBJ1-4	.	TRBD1	CASTGDRGNEKLFF	TGTGCCTCGACTGGGGACAGGGGAAATGAAAAACTGTTTTTT
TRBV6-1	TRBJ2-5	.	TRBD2	CASSRGGETQYF	TGTGCCAGCAGTCGGGGGGGAGAGACCCAGTACTTC
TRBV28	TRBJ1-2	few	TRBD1	CASSSTRQGSYGYTF	TGTGCCAGCAGTTCAACCCGACAGGGCTCCTATGGCTACACCTTC
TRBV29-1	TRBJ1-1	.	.	CSVEREISTEAFF	TGCAGCGTTGAAAGGGAGATTAGCACTGAAGCTTTCTTT
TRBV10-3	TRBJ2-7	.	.	CAIRFRQEAYEQYF	TGTGCCATCAGATTTAGACAGGAAGCCTACGAGCAGTACTTC
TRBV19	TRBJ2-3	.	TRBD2	CASSSRGVDTQYF	TGTGCCAGTAGTTCGCGGGGGGTAGATACGCAGTATTTT
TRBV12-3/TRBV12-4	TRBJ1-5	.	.	CASSPEGGQPQHF	TGTGCCAGCAGCCCTGAAGGGGGTCAGCCCCAGCATTTT
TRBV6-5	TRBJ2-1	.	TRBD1	CASSYLQGANEQFF	TGTGCCAGCAGTTACTTACAGGGGGCGAATGAGCAGTTCTTC
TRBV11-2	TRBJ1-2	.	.	CASSLGGGHNTNGYTF	TGTGCCAGCAGCTTAGGGGGGGGACATAATACGAATGGCTACACCTTC
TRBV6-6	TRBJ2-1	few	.	CASSRPLSGGDTYNEQFF	TGTGCCAGCAGTCGGCCCCTCTCTGGGGGCGATACCTACAATGAGCAGTTCTTC
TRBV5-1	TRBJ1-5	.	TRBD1	CASSPGTGDNQPQHF	TGCGCCAGCAGCCCCGGGACAGGGGATAATCAGCCCCAGCATTTT
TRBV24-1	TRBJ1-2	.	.	CATSDQDNGYTF	TGTGCCACCAGTGATCAGGACAATGGCTACACCTTC
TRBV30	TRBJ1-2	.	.	CAWSPGGGYTF	TGTGCCTGGAGCCCGGGTGGTGGCTACACCTTC
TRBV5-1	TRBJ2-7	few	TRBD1	CASSLDGTGPYEQYF	TGCGCCAGCAGCTTGGACGGGACAGGGCCCTACGAGCAGTACTTC